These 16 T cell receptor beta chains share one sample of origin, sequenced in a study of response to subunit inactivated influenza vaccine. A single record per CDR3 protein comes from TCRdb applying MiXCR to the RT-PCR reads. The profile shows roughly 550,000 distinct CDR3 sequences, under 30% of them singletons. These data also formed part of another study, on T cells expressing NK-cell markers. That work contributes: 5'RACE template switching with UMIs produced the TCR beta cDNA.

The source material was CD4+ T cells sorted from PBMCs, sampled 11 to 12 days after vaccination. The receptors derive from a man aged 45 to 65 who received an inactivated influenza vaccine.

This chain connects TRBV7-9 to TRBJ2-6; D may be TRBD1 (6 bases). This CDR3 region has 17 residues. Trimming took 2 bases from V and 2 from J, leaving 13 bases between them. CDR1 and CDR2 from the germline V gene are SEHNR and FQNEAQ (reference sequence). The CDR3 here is CASSLRMSGAGANVLTF. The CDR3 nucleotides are TGTGCCAGCAGCTTACGAATGTCAGGGGCTGGGGCCAACGTCCTGACTTTC.

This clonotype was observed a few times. CDR3 region: CASSLVSVQETQYF. The CDR3 DNA reads as TGCGCCAGCAGCTTGGTGTCAGTCCAAGAGACCCAGTACTTC. The chain carries TRBV5-1 and TRBJ2-5, with D unresolved. V lost 0 bases and J lost 1, with 7 bases in between. This CDR3 is 14 amino acids long. CDR1 and CDR2 (germline): SGHRS, YFSETQ.

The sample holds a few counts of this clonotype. CDR3: CATTAGTGSEAFF. The CDR3 bases are TGTGCCACCACCGCCGGGACAGGGTCCGAAGCTTTCTTT. The rearrangement joins TRBV24-1 to TRBJ1-1; 9 bases fit TRBD1. V lost 8 bases, J lost 8 bases, and 8 bases stayed unmatched. CDR3 length: 13 residues. Germline values: CDR1 KGHDR, CDR2 SFDVKD.

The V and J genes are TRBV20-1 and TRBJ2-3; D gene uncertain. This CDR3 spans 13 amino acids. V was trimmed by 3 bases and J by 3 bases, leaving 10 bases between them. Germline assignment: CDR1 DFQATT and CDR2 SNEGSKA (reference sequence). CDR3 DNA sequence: TGCAGTGCTAGTGGGGTTTATACAGATACGCAGTATTTT. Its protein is CSASGVYTDTQYF.

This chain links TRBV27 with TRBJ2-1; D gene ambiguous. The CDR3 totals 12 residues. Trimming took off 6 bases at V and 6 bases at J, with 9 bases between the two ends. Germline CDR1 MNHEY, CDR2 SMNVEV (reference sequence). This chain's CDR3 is CASREVSNEQFF. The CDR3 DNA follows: TGTGCCAGCAGAGAAGTTTCCAATGAGCAGTTCTTC.

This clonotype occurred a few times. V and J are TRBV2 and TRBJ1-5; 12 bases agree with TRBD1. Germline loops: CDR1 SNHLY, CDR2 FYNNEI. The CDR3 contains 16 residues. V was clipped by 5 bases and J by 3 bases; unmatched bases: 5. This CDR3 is CASSPGTGGNNQPQHF. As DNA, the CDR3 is TGTGCCAGCAGTCCAGGGACAGGGGGCAACAATCAGCCCCAGCATTTT.

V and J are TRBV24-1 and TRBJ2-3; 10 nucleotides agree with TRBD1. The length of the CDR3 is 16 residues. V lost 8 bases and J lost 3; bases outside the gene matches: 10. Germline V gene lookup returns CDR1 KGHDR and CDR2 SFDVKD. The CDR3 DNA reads TGTGCCACCATTGAACCGACAGGGGGCCGAACAGATACGCAGTATTTT. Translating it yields CATIEPTGGRTDTQYF.

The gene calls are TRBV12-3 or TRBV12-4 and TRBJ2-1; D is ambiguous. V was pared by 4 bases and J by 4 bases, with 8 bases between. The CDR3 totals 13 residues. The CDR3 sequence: CASSSVEYNEQFF. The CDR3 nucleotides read TGTGCCAGCAGTTCAGTAGAGTACAATGAGCAGTTCTTC.

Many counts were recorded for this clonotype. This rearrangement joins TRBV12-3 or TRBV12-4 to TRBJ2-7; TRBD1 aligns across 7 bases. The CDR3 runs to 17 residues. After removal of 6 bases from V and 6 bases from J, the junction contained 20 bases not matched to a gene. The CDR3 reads CASSGGIAGTAFPEQYF. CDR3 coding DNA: TGTGCCAGCAGCGGAGGAATAGCCGGGACAGCTTTCCCCGAGCAGTACTTC.

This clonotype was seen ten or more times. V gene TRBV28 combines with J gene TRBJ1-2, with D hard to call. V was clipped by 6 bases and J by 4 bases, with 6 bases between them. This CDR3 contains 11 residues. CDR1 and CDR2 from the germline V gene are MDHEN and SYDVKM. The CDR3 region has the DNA TGTGCCAGCAGCGTACGCTATGGCTACACCTTC. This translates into CASSVRYGYTF.

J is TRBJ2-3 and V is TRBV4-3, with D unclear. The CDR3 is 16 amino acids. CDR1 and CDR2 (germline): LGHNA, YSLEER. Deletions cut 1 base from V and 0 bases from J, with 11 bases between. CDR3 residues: CASSQGHGRSTDTQYF. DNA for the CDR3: TGCGCCAGCAGCCAAGGCCATGGCAGAAGCACAGATACGCAGTATTTT.

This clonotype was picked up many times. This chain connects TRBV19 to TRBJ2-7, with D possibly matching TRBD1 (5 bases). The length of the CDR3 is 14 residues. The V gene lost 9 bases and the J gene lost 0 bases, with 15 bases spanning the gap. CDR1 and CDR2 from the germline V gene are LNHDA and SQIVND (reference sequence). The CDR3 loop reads CASKRGPSSYEQYF. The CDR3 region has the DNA TGTGCCAGCAAAAGGGGCCCTAGCTCCTACGAGCAGTACTTC.

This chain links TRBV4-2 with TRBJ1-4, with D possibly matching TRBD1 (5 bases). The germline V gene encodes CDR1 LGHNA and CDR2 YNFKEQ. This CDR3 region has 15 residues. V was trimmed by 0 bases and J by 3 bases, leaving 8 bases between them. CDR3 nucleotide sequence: TGTGCCAGCAGCCAAGAGGGGGATGCTAATGAAAAACTGTTTTTT. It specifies CASSQEGDANEKLFF.

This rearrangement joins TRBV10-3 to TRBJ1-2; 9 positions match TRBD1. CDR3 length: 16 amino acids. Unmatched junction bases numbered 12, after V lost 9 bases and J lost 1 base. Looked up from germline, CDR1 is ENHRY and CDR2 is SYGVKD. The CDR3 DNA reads TGTGCCATTACACCTAGCGACAGGGGGAATAACTATGGCTACACCTTC. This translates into CAITPSDRGNNYGYTF.

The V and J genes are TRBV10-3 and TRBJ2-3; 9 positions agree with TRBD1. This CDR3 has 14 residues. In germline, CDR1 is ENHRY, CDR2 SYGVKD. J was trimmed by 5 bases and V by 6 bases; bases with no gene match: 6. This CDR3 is CAISKQGAQDTQYF. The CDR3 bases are TGTGCCATCAGCAAACAGGGGGCCCAAGATACGCAGTATTTT.

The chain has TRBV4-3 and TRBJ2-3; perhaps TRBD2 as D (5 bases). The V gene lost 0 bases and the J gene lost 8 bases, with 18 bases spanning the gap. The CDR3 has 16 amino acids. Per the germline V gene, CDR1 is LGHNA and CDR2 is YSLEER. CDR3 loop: CASSQDLLAGRGTQYF. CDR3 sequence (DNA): TGCGCCAGCAGCCAAGATTTGCTGGCGGGTCGAGGTACGCAGTATTTT.